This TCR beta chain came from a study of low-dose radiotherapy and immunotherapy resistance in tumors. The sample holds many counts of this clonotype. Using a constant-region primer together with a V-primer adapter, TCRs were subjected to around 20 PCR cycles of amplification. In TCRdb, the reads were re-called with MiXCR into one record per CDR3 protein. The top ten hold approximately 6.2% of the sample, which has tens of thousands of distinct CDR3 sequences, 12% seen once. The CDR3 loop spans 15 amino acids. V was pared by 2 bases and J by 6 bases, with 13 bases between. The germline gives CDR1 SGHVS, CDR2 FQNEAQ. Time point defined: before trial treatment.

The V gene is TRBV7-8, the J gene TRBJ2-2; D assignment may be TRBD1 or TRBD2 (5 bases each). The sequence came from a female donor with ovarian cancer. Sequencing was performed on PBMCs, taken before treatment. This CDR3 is CASSLTAGRAGELFF. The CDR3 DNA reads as TGTGCCAGCAGCTTAACTGCAGGGCGGGCCGGGGAGCTGTTTTTT.